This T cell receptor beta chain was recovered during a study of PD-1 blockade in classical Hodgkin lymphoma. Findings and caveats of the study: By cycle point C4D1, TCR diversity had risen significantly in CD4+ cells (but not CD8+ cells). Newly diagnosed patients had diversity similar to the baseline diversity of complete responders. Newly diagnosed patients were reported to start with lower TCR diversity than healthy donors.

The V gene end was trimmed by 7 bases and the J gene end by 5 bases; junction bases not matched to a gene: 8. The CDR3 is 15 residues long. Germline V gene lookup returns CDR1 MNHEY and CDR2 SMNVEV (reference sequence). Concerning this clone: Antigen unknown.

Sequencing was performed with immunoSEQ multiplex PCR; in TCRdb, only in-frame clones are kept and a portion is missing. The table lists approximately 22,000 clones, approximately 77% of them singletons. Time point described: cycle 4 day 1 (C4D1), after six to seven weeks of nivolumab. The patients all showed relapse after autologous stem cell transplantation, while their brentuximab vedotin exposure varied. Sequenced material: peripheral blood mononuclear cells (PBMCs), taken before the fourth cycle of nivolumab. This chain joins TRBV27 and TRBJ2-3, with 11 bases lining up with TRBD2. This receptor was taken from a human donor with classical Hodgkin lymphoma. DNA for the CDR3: TGTGCCAGCAAACTACTAGCGGGAGTCGGAGATACGCAGTATTTT. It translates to CASKLLAGVGDTQYF.